This T cell receptor (beta chain) was found in a study of blood T cell repertoires in COVID-19. Study overall: From the United States, Italy and Spain came samples of acute and convalescent COVID-19. In each case, the material was cDNA or gDNA derived from T cells, B-cell-depleted T cells, or PBMCs.

Per the study methods: Reference gene primer amplification gave nucleated cell count estimates. Clones were read by immunoSEQ multiplex PCR, and TCRdb kept only the in-frame ones, dropping some. Clone size and the V and J calls come from that table; the DNA yielded D and trimming. The sample shows fewer than 90,000 clones, about 95% of them seen only once. The sequence came from a human donor with active COVID-19. The donor label of this sample is uncertain. Source material: peripheral blood.

CDR3 protein: CASSRKRGPDEQFF. In nucleotides, the CDR3 is TGCGCCAGCAGCCGGAAGCGGGGCCCGGATGAGCAGTTCTTC. The rearrangement joins TRBV4-3 to TRBJ2-1, with TRBD2 identical over 7 bases. The length of the CDR3 is 14 residues. Germline-derived CDR1 and CDR2 are LGHNA and YSLEER. Unmatched junction bases numbered 8, after V lost 4 bases and J lost 8 bases.